The 11 T cell receptor beta chains listed next were all sequenced from one sample in a study of CD8 T cells in ankylosing spondylitis. TCRdb reanalysed the 5' RACE reads using MiXCR and keeps one entry per CDR3 protein. This sample has about 390,000 distinct CDR3 sequences; about 22% occur once, and the top ten carry roughly a sixth. Study-wide results and limits: Seven or eight highly homologous variants made up a TCR beta motif, and this motif appeared characteristic of ankylosing spondylitis blood.

No antigen has been identified for these receptors. Sequencing was done on a sample of blood, either unsorted or a sorted T cell fraction (not recorded which). All receptors come from a male donor with ankylosing spondylitis.

The sample holds a few counts of this clonotype. The chain recombines TRBV27 with TRBJ2-7, with TRBD1 matching 10 bases. The CDR3 has 15 residues. The V segment lost 9 bases and the J segment 7 bases; nucleotides outside the gene matches: 15. Germline V lookup: CDR1 MNHEY, CDR2 SMNVEV (reference sequence). The CDR3 loop is CARNNGDRGPGEQYF. The CDR3 DNA reads as TGTGCCAGGAACAACGGGGACAGGGGACCTGGGGAGCAGTACTTC.

This clonotype was observed once. V usage is TRBV6-1 and J usage is TRBJ2-7, with a tentative D call TRBD2 (6 bases). Germline CDR1 reads MNHNS; CDR2 reads SASEGT. This CDR3 is 14 amino acids long. V was clipped by 7 bases and J by 1 base, with 14 bases between them. CDR3 amino acids: CASTDPGRSYEQYF. The CDR3, as DNA: TGTGCCAGCACGGACCCGGGGAGGTCCTACGAGCAGTACTTC.

This clonotype showed up many times. The rearrangement uses TRBV5-1 and TRBJ2-7, with 10 bases lining up with TRBD1. V was pared by 3 bases and J by 2 bases, with 5 bases of the junction left unmatched. This CDR3 spans 15 amino acids. Per the germline V gene, CDR1 is SGHRS and CDR2 is YFSETQ. The CDR3 protein is CASSSPGQGTYEQYF. CDR3 bases: TGCGCCAGCAGCTCCCCGGGACAGGGGACCTACGAGCAGTACTTC. Full variable domain (remainder filled in from reference TRBV5-1 and TRBJ2-7): KAGVTQTPRYLIKTRGQQVTLSCSPISGHRSVSWYQQTPGQGLQFLFEYFSETQRNKGNFPGRFSGRQFSNSRSEMNVSTLELGDSALYLCASSSPGQGTYEQYFGPGTRLTVT.

This clonotype was counted between two and nine times. V and J are TRBV12-5 and TRBJ2-2, with TRBD2 as a possible D gene (6 bases). Trimming stripped 6 bases from V and 4 bases from J, with 9 bases between. From germline, CDR1 is LGHNT and CDR2 FRNRAP. This CDR3 comprises 13 residues. In DNA, the CDR3 is TGTGCTAGTGGCCTGACTAGCACCGGGGAGCTGTTTTTT. It is translated as CASGLTSTGELFF.

The V call is TRBV5-1, the J call TRBJ2-3; perhaps D is TRBD1 or TRBD2 (6 bases each). V gave up 6 bases and J gave up 1 base, with 12 bases separating them. This CDR3 region has 14 residues. Germline V lookup: CDR1 SGHRS, CDR2 YFSETQ. CDR3 bases: TGCGCCAGCAACGGGGGCAGCCGCACAGATACGCAGTATTTT. This translates into CASNGGSRTDTQYF.

This clonotype was found a few times. V gene TRBV28 combines with J gene TRBJ1-2; TRBD1 agrees at 7 bases. Germline V gene lookup returns CDR1 MDHEN and CDR2 SYDVKM. V shed 6 bases, J shed 3 bases, and the junction held 7 bases outside the gene matches. This CDR3 comprises 14 residues. CDR3 nucleotide sequence: TGTGCCAGCAGCCGACAGGGTTTAGACTATGGCTACACCTTC. It specifies CASSRQGLDYGYTF.

V and J are TRBV20-1 and TRBJ2-6; TRBD2 might be the D (6 bases). Between the trimmed V and J ends, which lost 4 bases and 2 bases, there was a span of 9 bases. Germline CDR1 and CDR2: DFQATT and SNEGSKA (reference sequence). The CDR3 consists of 14 residues. For the CDR3, the DNA is TGCAGTGCTACCAGGGAGGCTGGGGCCAACGTCCTGACTTTC. It yields the protein CSATREAGANVLTF.

This chain links TRBV7-3 with TRBJ2-1; 8 nucleotides align to TRBD2. The germline CDR1 and CDR2 sequences are SGHTA and FQGTGA. The CDR3 extends over 16 amino acids. V trimming: 3 bases; J trimming: 8 bases; junction bases outside the gene matches: 12. The CDR3 sequence is CASSLPSGSGGDEQFF. Written as DNA, the CDR3 is TGTGCCAGCAGCTTGCCTAGCGGGTCGGGTGGGGATGAGCAGTTCTTC.

The CDR3: CASRRDRESTEAFF. CDR3 DNA sequence: TGTGCCAGCAGAAGGGACAGGGAATCGACTGAAGCTTTCTTT. The chain employs TRBV7-2 and TRBJ1-1, with 9 nucleotides matching TRBD1. Germline loops: CDR1 SGHTA, CDR2 FQGNSA. The CDR3 has 14 amino acids. V lost 6 bases to trimming and J lost 5 bases; unmatched junction nucleotides: 7.

This clonotype occurred once. The chain's CDR3 is CASSYSDRGAGSPQHF. In DNA, the CDR3 is TGTGCCAGCAGTTACTCTGACAGGGGAGCGGGAAGCCCCCAGCATTTT. V and J are TRBV6-5 and TRBJ1-5, with 8 bases lining up with TRBD1. The CDR3 consists of 16 residues. Trimming removed 0 bases from V and 10 bases from J; junction bases left unmatched: 11. CDR1 is MNHEY, CDR2 SVGAGI, per germline.

This clonotype came up once. One end of the junction does not line up with germline, which may come from a read error. The genes are TRBV7-7 and TRBJ2-1, with TRBD1 identical over 7 bases. The CDR3 has 15 residues. CDR1 is SSHAT, CDR2 FNYEAQ, per germline (reference sequence). The CDR3 nucleotides read TGTGCTAGCAGCTTAGCAGGGGGAGCCTACAATGGGCAGTTCTTC. Its protein product is CASSLAGGAYNGQFF.